One and the same sample provided the 20 T cell receptor beta chains below, sequenced in a study of T cell responses to AZD1222 COVID-19 vaccine. Some clones are missing from TCRdb's copy, which holds only in-frame ones; the method was immunoSEQ multiplex PCR. Of about 100,000 clones detected, 87% appear once; the ten largest clones hold approximately 15%. Specimen: peripheral blood, collected on day 0 of AZD1222 vaccination. Receptors were obtained from an adult in good health.

The chain combines TRBV12-3 or TRBV12-4 with TRBJ1-2; D call uncertain. V lost 3 bases and J 4 bases, leaving 9 bases between the germline ends. This CDR3 spans 13 amino acids. The CDR3 DNA reads TGTGCCAGCAGTTTGGGGTTTTCCTATGGCTACACCTTC. Its protein is CASSLGFSYGYTF.

J is TRBJ2-5 and V is TRBV5-1; unclear D gene. Germline V gives CDR1 SGHRS, CDR2 YFSETQ. The CDR3 totals 15 residues. Trimming removed 4 bases at V and 3 bases at J, with 16 bases between. In DNA, the CDR3 is TGCGCCAGCAGCGTTCGGTCCGGGCCCGAAGAGACCCAGTACTTC. Residues: CASSVRSGPEETQYF.

As for this clone: This specimen includes other DNA sequences encoding the same CDR3. The genes are TRBV18 and TRBJ1-1; D is uncertain. The CDR3 sequence is 13 residues long. Trimming removed 0 bases from V and 4 bases from J, with 6 bases in between. Germline loops: CDR1 KGHSH, CDR2 LQKENI. The CDR3 DNA reads as TGTGCCAGCTCACCACCGACGGGCACTGAAGCTTTCTTT. It is translated as CASSPPTGTEAFF.

The chain has TRBV19 and TRBJ2-7; D possibly corresponds to TRBD1 (8 bases). Between the trimmed V and J ends, which lost 6 bases and 2 bases, there was a span of 17 bases. This CDR3 has 15 residues. Looked up from germline, CDR1 is LNHDA and CDR2 is SQIVND (reference sequence). CDR3 in DNA: TGTGCCAGTAGGGAACAGGGGGGGCCCCCCTACGAGCAGTACTTC. The encoded protein is CASREQGGPPYEQYF.

Concerning this clone itself: Its ends do not fully match the called genes, so a read error is possible. The chain links TRBV10-2 to TRBJ2-7; 11 bases are a match to TRBD1. CDR1 and CDR2 from the germline V gene are WSHSY and SAAADI. This CDR3 is built from 14 residues. The CDR3 sequence is CASSMGQGGYPTNF. CDR3 sequence (DNA): TGCGCCAGCAGCATGGGACAGGGGGGATACCCAACTAATTTC.

In its sample, this clone was seen a few times. The rearrangement links TRBV7-9 to TRBJ1-2, with a weak D call TRBD1 (5 bases). The germline gives CDR1 SEHNR, CDR2 FQNEAQ (reference sequence). The CDR3 runs 16 residues. V lost 5 bases and J lost 0, with 16 bases in between. The CDR3 DNA reads as TGTGCCAGCAGCAGTCCCAGGGAGGCAACTAACTATGGCTACACCTTC. This codes for CASSSPREATNYGYTF.

V and J are TRBV10-3 and TRBJ2-7, with D possibly TRBD1 on 6 matching bases. The CDR3 runs to 15 residues. The V gene's germline CDR1 is ENHRY and CDR2 SYGVKD. V dropped 0 bases and J dropped 3 bases, with 12 bases sitting between them. The CDR3 DNA reads TGTGCCATCAGTGAGTCGGACAGCGGAAACTACGAGCAGTACTTC. As protein: CAISESDSGNYEQYF.

This chain connects TRBV6-5 to TRBJ2-1, with TRBD2 as a possible D gene (6 bases). The CDR3 is 15 amino acids. Trimming stripped 5 bases from V and 6 bases from J, with 17 bases between. Germline V lookup: CDR1 MNHEY, CDR2 SVGAGI. CDR3 region: CASSRPGGERNEQFF. The CDR3 DNA reads TGTGCCAGCAGTAGACCTGGCGGGGAGCGCAATGAGCAGTTCTTC.

CDR3 sequence reads: CSAQTVSDTQYF. Written as DNA, the CDR3 is TGCAGCGCCCAAACCGTATCAGATACGCAGTATTTT. The chain employs TRBV29-1 and TRBJ2-3; the D is unclear. Trimming removed 7 bases at V and 4 bases at J, with 12 bases between. The CDR3 runs to 12 residues. Germline lookup yields CDR1 SQVTM and CDR2 ANQGSEA.

This rearrangement joins TRBV7-2 to TRBJ1-6; D is uncertain. Germline CDR1 SGHTA, CDR2 FQGNSA. Trimming took off 0 bases at V and 9 bases at J, with 27 bases between the two ends. The CDR3 covers 20 residues. The CDR3 sequence is CASSLALGGRSGRSSSPLHF. As DNA, the CDR3 is TGTGCCAGCAGCTTAGCGTTAGGTGGGCGGTCGGGCAGGTCTTCTTCACCCCTCCACTTT.

The chain carries TRBV6-6 and TRBJ1-5; D may be TRBD1 (6 bases). V was shortened by 8 bases and J by 0 bases, with 17 bases between the two germline ends. Germline-derived CDR1 and CDR2 are MNHNY and SVGAGI (reference sequence). The CDR3 length is 16 residues. The CDR3 sequence is CASVAPGVYSNQPQHF. The CDR3 DNA is TGTGCCAGCGTCGCACCAGGGGTCTATAGCAATCAGCCCCAGCATTTT.

The V gene is TRBV5-3, the J gene TRBJ1-3; D gene unclear. TRBV5-3 is noted as an ORF with a role that remains uncertain. V lost 1 base and J lost 9, with 23 bases in between. CDR3 length equals 17 residues. The CDR3 sequence: CARSLLRVRDTRATIYF. CDR3 DNA: TGTGCCAGAAGCTTGCTGCGAGTTCGAGACACCCGGGCCACCATATATTTT.

V gene TRBV3-1 (or the pseudogene TRBV3-2) combines with J gene TRBJ1-1; weak D call: TRBD1 (5 bases). Germline-derived CDR1 and CDR2 are LGHDT and YNNKEL (reference sequence). There are 17 residues in the CDR3. The V end lost 0 bases, the J end lost 2 bases, and 16 bases lay between the germline ends. CDR3 sequence reads: CASSQDRSRDPNTEAFF. The CDR3 bases are TGTGCCAGCAGCCAAGACCGCTCCAGGGACCCTAACACTGAAGCTTTCTTT.

The V gene is TRBV4-3, the J gene TRBJ1-4, with D perhaps TRBD1 (6 bases). V shed 1 base and J shed 7 bases, with 22 bases lying between them. This CDR3 is 18 amino acids long. Germline V gene lookup returns CDR1 LGHNA and CDR2 YSLEER. CDR3 amino acids: CASSQAPGPTGFGEKLFF. For the CDR3, the DNA is TGCGCCAGCAGCCAAGCCCCGGGCCCGACAGGCTTTGGTGAAAAACTGTTTTTT.

This chain joins TRBV3-1 (or the pseudogene TRBV3-2) and TRBJ1-5; a weak D match, TRBD1 (6 bases). The germline V gene encodes CDR1 LGHDT and CDR2 YNNKEL (reference sequence). Trimming pared 6 bases from V and 3 bases from J, leaving 15 bases between. This CDR3 region has 15 residues. The CDR3 sequence is CASRYGGSLNQPQHF. The CDR3 DNA reads as TGTGCCAGCAGATATGGGGGCAGCCTCAATCAGCCCCAGCATTTT.

The V call is TRBV29-1, the J call TRBJ1-1; D ambiguous. Germline V gives CDR1 SQVTM, CDR2 ANQGSEA. CDR3 length: 13 amino acids. Trimming took 6 bases from V and 5 from J, leaving 16 bases between them. CDR3 loop: CSVSPPPGTEAFF. For the CDR3, the DNA is TGCAGCGTGTCGCCTCCTCCAGGAACTGAAGCTTTCTTT.

This clone appeared a single time. The V call is TRBV3-1 (or the pseudogene TRBV3-2), the J call TRBJ1-5; D may be TRBD1 (5 bases). The CDR3 spans 14 residues. Trimming took off 2 bases at V and 6 bases at J, with 11 bases between the two ends. CDR1 and CDR2 (germline): LGHDT, YNNKEL (reference sequence). The CDR3 protein is CASSQLAGSQPQHF. The CDR3 nucleotides read TGTGCCAGCAGCCAATTGGCAGGGAGTCAGCCCCAGCATTTT.

This clone came up a few times. V usage is TRBV10-2 and J usage is TRBJ1-2; 7 nucleotides align to TRBD1. CDR3 size: 14 residues. With 2 bases clipped from V and 4 bases from J, the junction kept 4 bases outside the gene matches. In germline, CDR1 is WSHSY, CDR2 SAAADI. The CDR3 region is CASSEAGQSYGYTF. CDR3 coding DNA: TGCGCCAGCAGTGAGGCGGGACAGTCCTATGGCTACACCTTC.

The chain employs TRBV6-4 and TRBJ2-5; D is undetermined. V lost 2 bases to trimming and J lost 1 base, with 5 bases between them. The germline gives CDR1 MRHNA, CDR2 SNTAGT. This CDR3 spans 13 amino acids. As DNA, the CDR3 is TGTGCCAGCAGTGACAGGATCCAAGAGACCCAGTACTTC. This translates into CASSDRIQETQYF.

This sequence joins TRBV12-5 and TRBJ1-2; TRBD1 might be the D (6 bases). The V end was cut by 6 bases, the J end by 0 bases, with 14 bases between. Germline V gene sequence: CDR1 LGHNT, CDR2 FRNRAP. The length of the CDR3 is 15 residues. This CDR3 reads CASGGWTESNYGYTF. The CDR3 DNA reads as TGTGCTAGTGGGGGCTGGACAGAATCTAACTATGGCTACACCTTC.